The present entry profiles one T cell receptor beta chain with its context. What it binds is not known. The identical CDR3 is also encoded by other nucleotide sequences in the sample. Looked up from germline, CDR1 is SGHRS and CDR2 is YFSETQ. V was clipped by 3 bases and J by 2 bases, with 11 bases between them. The CDR3 is 15 residues long. Here immunoSEQ multiplex PCR was the method, and the copy in TCRdb shows in-frame clones only, minus some. The sample yields 2.5 million or so clones, around 90% seen once. This sample is part of a study of shared clonotypes between healthy human individuals. Study-wide context: CD4 naive and CD4 memory each took three plates per donor, while CD8 naive took two and CD8 memory one. Study-wide results and limits: Limitation of the genetic and exposure-history diversity represented came from the few donors.

The sequencing sample was made of naive CD4+ T cells sorted from blood. The subset denotes: CD45RA+ positively selected. The J gene is TRBJ2-2, the V gene TRBV5-1; possible D gene TRBD2, 6 bases. The receptor's source is a man aged 18 to 29 in good health. This CDR3 reads CASSSGSPNTGELFF. The DNA of the CDR3 is TGCGCCAGCAGCTCCGGGAGTCCTAACACCGGGGAGCTGTTTTTT.